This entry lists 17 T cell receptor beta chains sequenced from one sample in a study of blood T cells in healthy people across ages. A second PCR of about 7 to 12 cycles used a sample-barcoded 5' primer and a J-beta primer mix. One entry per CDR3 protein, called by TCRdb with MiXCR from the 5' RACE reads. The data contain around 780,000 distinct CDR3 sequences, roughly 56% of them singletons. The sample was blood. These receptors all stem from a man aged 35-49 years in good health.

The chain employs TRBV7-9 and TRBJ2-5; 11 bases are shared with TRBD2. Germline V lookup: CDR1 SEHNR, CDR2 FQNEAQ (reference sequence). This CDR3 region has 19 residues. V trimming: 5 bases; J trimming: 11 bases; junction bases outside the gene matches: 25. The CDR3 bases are TGTGCCAGCAGCCCTAGGCCCCTTGGACTAGCGGGTTCCTACAATGAGCAGTACTTC. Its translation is CASSPRPLGLAGSYNEQYF.

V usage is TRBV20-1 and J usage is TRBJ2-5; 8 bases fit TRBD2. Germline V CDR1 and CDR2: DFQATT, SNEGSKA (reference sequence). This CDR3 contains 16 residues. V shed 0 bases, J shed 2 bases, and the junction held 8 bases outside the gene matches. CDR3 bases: TGCAGTGCTAGAGATCGTCGGGAGGGGGTGCAAGAGACCCAGTACTTC. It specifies CSARDRREGVQETQYF.

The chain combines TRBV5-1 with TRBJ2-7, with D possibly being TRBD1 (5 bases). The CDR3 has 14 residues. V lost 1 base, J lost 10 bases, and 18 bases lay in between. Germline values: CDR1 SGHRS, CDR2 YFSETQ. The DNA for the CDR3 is TGCGCCAGCAGCTTGACTGTCGGTGTACAGGCCCAGTACTTC. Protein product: CASSLTVGVQAQYF.

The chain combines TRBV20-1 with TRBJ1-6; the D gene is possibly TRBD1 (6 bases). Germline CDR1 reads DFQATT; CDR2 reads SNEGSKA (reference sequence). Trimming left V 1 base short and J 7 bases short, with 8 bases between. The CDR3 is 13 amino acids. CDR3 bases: TGCAGTGCTAGAGGGGACAAGAATTCACCCCTCCACTTT. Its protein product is CSARGDKNSPLHF.

The CDR3 region is CASSDRTGGPNEQFF. In nucleotides, the CDR3 is TGTGCCAGCAGTGATAGGACAGGGGGCCCGAATGAGCAGTTCTTC. The J gene is TRBJ2-1, the V gene TRBV2; 11 bases are a match to TRBD1. CDR1 is SNHLY, CDR2 FYNNEI, per germline. CDR3 length: 15 residues. V was pared by 3 bases and J by 7 bases, with 5 bases of the junction left unmatched.

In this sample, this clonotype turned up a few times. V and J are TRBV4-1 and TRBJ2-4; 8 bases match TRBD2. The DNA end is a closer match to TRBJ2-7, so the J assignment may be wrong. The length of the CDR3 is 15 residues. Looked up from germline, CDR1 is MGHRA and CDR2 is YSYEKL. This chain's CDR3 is CASSREAGEWYEQYF. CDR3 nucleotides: TGCGCCAGCAGCCGCGAAGCGGGAGAATGGTACGAGCAGTACTTC.

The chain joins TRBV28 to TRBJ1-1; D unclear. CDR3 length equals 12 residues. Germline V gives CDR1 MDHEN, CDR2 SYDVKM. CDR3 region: CGTGPGGTEAFF. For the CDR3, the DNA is TGTGGCACCGGGCCCGGCGGCACTGAAGCTTTCTTT.

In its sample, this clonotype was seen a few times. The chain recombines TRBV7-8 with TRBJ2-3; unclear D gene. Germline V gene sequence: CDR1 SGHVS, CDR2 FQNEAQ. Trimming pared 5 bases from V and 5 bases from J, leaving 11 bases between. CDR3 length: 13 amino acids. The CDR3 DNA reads TGTGCCAGCAGCCCTGGGGTAATAGATACGCAGTATTTT. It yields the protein CASSPGVIDTQYF.

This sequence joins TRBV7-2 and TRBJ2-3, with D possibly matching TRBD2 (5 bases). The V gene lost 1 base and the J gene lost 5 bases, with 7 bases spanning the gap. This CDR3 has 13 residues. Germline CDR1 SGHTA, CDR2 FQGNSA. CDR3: CASSLDAGDTQYF. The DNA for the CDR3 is TGTGCCAGCAGCTTAGATGCGGGAGATACGCAGTATTTT.

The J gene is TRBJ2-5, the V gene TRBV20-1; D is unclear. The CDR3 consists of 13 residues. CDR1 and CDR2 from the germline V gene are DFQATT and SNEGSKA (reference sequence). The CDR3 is CSSEQSPAQTQYF. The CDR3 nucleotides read TGCAGCTCAGAGCAGTCCCCGGCGCAGACCCAGTACTTC.

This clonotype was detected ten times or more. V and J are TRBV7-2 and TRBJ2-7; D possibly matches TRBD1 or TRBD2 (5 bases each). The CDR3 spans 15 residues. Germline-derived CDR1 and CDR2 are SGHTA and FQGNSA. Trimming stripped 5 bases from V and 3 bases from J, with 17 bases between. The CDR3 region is CASSRGDPWVYEQYF. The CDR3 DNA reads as TGTGCCAGCAGCCGAGGGGACCCCTGGGTCTACGAGCAGTACTTC.

The CDR3 region has the DNA TGTGCCAGCAGCCCCAGCGGACAGGGGTACGAAAAACTGTTTTTT. Translating it yields CASSPSGQGYEKLFF. This chain links TRBV7-2 with TRBJ1-4, with 9 positions matching TRBD1. The CDR3 sequence is 15 residues long. After removal of 5 bases from V and 8 bases from J, the junction contained 9 bases not matched to a gene. CDR1 is SGHTA and CDR2 is FQGNSA in the germline V gene.

This chain's CDR3 is CASSQVRGLVSYEQFF. The CDR3, as DNA: TGCGCCAGCAGCCAAGTTCGGGGGCTAGTCTCCTACGAGCAGTTCTTC. This chain connects TRBV4-1 to TRBJ2-7; D could derive from TRBD1 or TRBD2 (6 bases each). Judging by the DNA end, TRBJ2-1 fits better; the J call may be wrong. Germline CDR1 reads MGHRA; CDR2 reads YSYEKL. The length of the CDR3 is 16 residues.

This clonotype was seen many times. The CDR3 nucleotides are TGTGCCAGCAGTCTCCGTCGGGTCGATACGCAGTATTTT. Translated: CASSLRRVDTQYF. The chain joins TRBV6-6 to TRBJ2-3; D ambiguous. The germline V gene has CDR1 MNHNY and CDR2 SVGAGI (reference sequence). V lost 5 bases and J 6 bases, leaving 12 bases between the germline ends. The CDR3 spans 13 residues.

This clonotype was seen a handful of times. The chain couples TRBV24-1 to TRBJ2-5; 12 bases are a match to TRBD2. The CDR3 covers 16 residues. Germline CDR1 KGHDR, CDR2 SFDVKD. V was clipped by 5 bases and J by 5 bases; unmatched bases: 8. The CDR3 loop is CATSVASGGAVETQYF. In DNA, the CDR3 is TGTGCCACCAGTGTGGCTAGCGGGGGGGCCGTTGAGACCCAGTACTTC.

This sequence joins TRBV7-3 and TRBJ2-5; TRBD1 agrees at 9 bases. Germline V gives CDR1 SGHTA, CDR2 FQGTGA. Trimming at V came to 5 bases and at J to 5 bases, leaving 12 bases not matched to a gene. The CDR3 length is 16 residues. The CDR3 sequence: CASSPQPGQGRETQYF. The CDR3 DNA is TGTGCCAGCAGCCCCCAACCGGGACAGGGACGGGAGACCCAGTACTTC.

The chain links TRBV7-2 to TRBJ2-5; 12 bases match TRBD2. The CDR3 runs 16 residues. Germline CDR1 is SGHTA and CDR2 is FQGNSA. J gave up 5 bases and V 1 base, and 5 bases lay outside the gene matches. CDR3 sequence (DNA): TGTGCCAGCAGCTTAGAACTAGCGGGAGGTGGGGAGACCCAGTACTTC. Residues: CASSLELAGGGETQYF.